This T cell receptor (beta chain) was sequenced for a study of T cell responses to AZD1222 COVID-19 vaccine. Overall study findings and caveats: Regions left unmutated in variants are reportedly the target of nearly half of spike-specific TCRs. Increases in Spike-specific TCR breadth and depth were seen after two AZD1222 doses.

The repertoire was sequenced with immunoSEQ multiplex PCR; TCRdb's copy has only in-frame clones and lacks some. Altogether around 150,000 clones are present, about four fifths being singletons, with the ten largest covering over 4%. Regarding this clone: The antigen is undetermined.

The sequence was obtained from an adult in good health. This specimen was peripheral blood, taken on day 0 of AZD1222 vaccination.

CDR3 protein: CSVFRQDGNEKLFF. The DNA of the CDR3 is TGCAGCGTTTTCCGACAGGACGGTAATGAAAAACTGTTTTTT. The chain couples TRBV29-1 to TRBJ1-4; a possible D gene is TRBD1 (6 bases). The CDR3 has 14 residues. Trimming shortened V by 5 bases and J by 4 bases, and 14 bases separated the two germline ends. Germline loops: CDR1 SQVTM, CDR2 ANQGSEA.